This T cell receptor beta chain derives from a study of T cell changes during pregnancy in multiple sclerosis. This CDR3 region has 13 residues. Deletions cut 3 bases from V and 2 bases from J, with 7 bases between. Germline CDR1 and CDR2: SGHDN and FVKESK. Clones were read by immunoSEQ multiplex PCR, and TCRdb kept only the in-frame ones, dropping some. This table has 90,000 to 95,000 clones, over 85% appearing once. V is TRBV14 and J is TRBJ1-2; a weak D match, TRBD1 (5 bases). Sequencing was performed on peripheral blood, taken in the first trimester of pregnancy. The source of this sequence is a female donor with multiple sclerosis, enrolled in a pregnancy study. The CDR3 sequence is CASSHQGNYGYTF. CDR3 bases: TGTGCCAGCAGCCATCAGGGAAACTATGGCTACACCTTC.